One sample yielded the 14 T cell receptor beta chains listed below, sequenced in a study of T cells after yellow fever vaccination. TCRdb reprocessed the 5' RACE reads with MiXCR, giving one entry per CDR3 protein. The sample comprises about 140,000 distinct CDR3 sequences, over 7% of which are singletons, and roughly 0.76% rests with the top ten. Sequencing was performed on CD4+ T cells sorted from PBMCs, taken 5 days after the yellow fever booster vaccination. The source of these receptors is a man aged 25-45 years who received the YFV17D yellow fever vaccine.

This clonotype turned up a few times. The chain links TRBV19 to TRBJ2-7; D is ambiguous. The germline gives CDR1 LNHDA, CDR2 SQIVND (reference sequence). The CDR3 spans 14 residues. The V and J ends lost 8 bases and 4 bases respectively, with 18 bases between them. Here the CDR3 reads CASSPTYSTYEQYF. DNA for the CDR3: TGTGCCAGTTCACCAACGTATTCGACTTACGAGCAGTACTTC.

This chain uses TRBV14 with TRBJ1-6; D gene uncertain. V gave up 3 bases and J gave up 6 bases, with 9 bases separating them. The CDR3 totals 14 residues. The germline V gene has CDR1 SGHDN and CDR2 FVKESK. The CDR3 coding sequence is TGTGCCAGCAGCCAGAGGGCCTTTAATTCACCCCTCCACTTT. As protein: CASSQRAFNSPLHF. Supplemented by reference TRBV14 and TRBJ1-6, the full variable domain reads EAGVTQFPSHSVIEKGQTVTLRCDPISGHDNLYWYRRVMGKEIKFLLHFVKESKQDESGMPNNRFLAERTGGTYSTLKVQPAELEDSGVYFCASSQRAFNSPLHFGNGTRLTVT.

This clonotype was counted ten times or more. The CDR3 sequence: CASGLAGGVEQFF. The DNA for the CDR3 is TGTGCCAGCGGACTAGCGGGAGGTGTTGAGCAGTTCTTC. This chain links TRBV2 with TRBJ2-1; 14 positions agree with TRBD2. J gave up 9 bases and V 8 bases, and 3 bases lay outside the gene matches. The germline CDR1 and CDR2 sequences are SNHLY and FYNNEI. The CDR3 is made up of 13 amino acids.

Ten or more counts support this clonotype. The CDR3 nucleotides are TGTGCCAGCAGCCCCCCCTTGAACTATGGCTACACCTTC. It specifies CASSPPLNYGYTF. J is TRBJ1-2 and V is TRBV28; D is undetermined. This CDR3 region has 13 residues. Looked up from germline, CDR1 is MDHEN and CDR2 is SYDVKM. Trimming removed 6 bases from V and 2 bases from J, with 10 bases in between.

This clonotype came up many times. The V gene is TRBV5-1, the J gene TRBJ2-3; 14 nucleotides match TRBD2. This CDR3 comprises 16 residues. V lost 3 bases and J lost 6; bases outside the gene matches: 6. Germline assignment: CDR1 SGHRS and CDR2 YFSETQ. The CDR3 region has the DNA TGCGCCAGCAGCTCGGGACTAGCGGGAGCCGAGGATACGCAGTATTTT. It codes for CASSSGLAGAEDTQYF.

At least ten counts were recorded for this clonotype. The V gene is TRBV5-1, the J gene TRBJ2-7, with 9 bases that match TRBD2. This CDR3 is built from 15 residues. The V and J ends lost 3 bases and 3 bases, in that order; junction bases with no gene match: 7. Germline loops: CDR1 SGHRS, CDR2 YFSETQ. This chain's CDR3 is CASSYQREAYYEQYF. The DNA for the CDR3 is TGCGCCAGCAGCTATCAGCGGGAGGCCTACTACGAGCAGTACTTC.

This clonotype was seen ten or more times. The V and J genes are TRBV7-9 and TRBJ2-6; the D gene is possibly TRBD1 (5 bases). Per the germline V gene, CDR1 is SEHNR and CDR2 is FQNEAQ (reference sequence). The CDR3 has 19 amino acids. Trimming shortened V by 5 bases and J by 0 bases, and 20 bases separated the two germline ends. In nucleotides, the CDR3 is TGTGCCAGCAGCCCTAACTTGGCACAGGACGTCTCTGGGGCCAACGTCCTGACTTTC. It yields the protein CASSPNLAQDVSGANVLTF.

This clonotype was detected many times. The gene calls are TRBV28 and TRBJ2-7; TRBD2 might be the D (5 bases). The CDR3 contains 14 residues. Germline CDR1 and CDR2: MDHEN and SYDVKM. The ends were cut back, 8 bases at V and 4 bases at J, with 18 bases in the middle. This CDR3 reads CASRRQSGTYEQYF. Here the CDR3 DNA reads TGTGCCAGCCGCCGCCAGAGCGGTACTTACGAGCAGTACTTC.

This clonotype was observed many times. The chain combines TRBV24-1 with TRBJ2-3; D remains unclear. CDR1 and CDR2 from the germline V gene are KGHDR and SFDVKD. The CDR3 totals 14 residues. V lost 0 bases and J lost 5, with 8 bases in between. CDR3: CATSDLQSRDTQYF. In nucleotides, the CDR3 is TGTGCCACCAGTGATTTGCAGTCCAGAGATACGCAGTATTTT.

Worth noting for this clonotype: Given a much more abundant clone one base away, this may be a read error. The rearrangement uses TRBV20-1 and TRBJ2-3; TRBD2 might be the D (6 bases). Germline-derived CDR1 and CDR2 are DFQATT and SNEGSKA (reference sequence). CDR3 size: 12 residues. CDR3 DNA sequence: TGCAGTGCTCCAACTAGCACAGATCCGCAGTATTTT. The encoded protein is CSAPTSTDPQYF.

This clonotype has a handful of counts. V and J are TRBV4-3 and TRBJ2-1; the D is unclear. Germline CDR1 and CDR2: LGHNA and YSLEER. The V end was cut by 0 bases, the J end by 5 bases, with 14 bases between. The CDR3 sequence is 16 residues long. The CDR3 sequence is CASSQEHLGRHNEQFF. CDR3 in DNA: TGCGCCAGCAGCCAAGAGCACCTAGGTAGGCACAATGAGCAGTTCTTC.

This clonotype turned up a few times. The J gene is TRBJ2-3, the V gene TRBV24-1; 9 bases align to TRBD2. CDR1 and CDR2 (germline): KGHDR, SFDVKD. This CDR3 is built from 15 residues. The trim removed 4 bases at V and 5 bases at J, leaving 6 bases unmatched. The CDR3 nucleotides read TGTGCCACCAGTGACCCGGGACTAGCCGAAGATACGCAGTATTTT. Translation: CATSDPGLAEDTQYF.

In its sample, this clonotype was seen many times. CDR3: CASSPTTPLNTEAFF. The CDR3 DNA reads as TGTGCCAGCAGCCCGACAACTCCACTGAACACTGAAGCTTTCTTT. The V call is TRBV7-9, the J call TRBJ1-1; D gene unclear. Germline loops: CDR1 SEHNR, CDR2 FQNEAQ (reference sequence). Trimming removed 5 bases at V and 0 bases at J, with 13 bases between. This CDR3 spans 15 amino acids.

This clonotype was detected ten times or more. The rearrangement joins TRBV6-1 to TRBJ2-5, with D unclear. CDR1 MNHNS and CDR2 SASEGT come from the germline V gene. This CDR3 region has 13 residues. V gave up 7 bases and J gave up 1 base, with 10 bases separating them. CDR3 sequence reads: CASNTHGQETQYF. The CDR3 DNA follows: TGTGCCAGCAACACCCACGGCCAAGAGACCCAGTACTTC.